This TCR beta chain was captured in a study of OX40 agonist ivuxolimab in advanced cancers. Regarding the study in general: Ivuxolimab, which targeted the costimulatory receptor OX40 (CD134), was an agonistic, fully human IgG2 monoclonal antibody. Intravenous ivuxolimab was administered to patients every 2 weeks at six dose levels: 0.01, 0.1, 0.3, 1.5, 3 and 10 mg/kg. Among the approximately 50 dose-escalation patients, some 20 had hepatocellular carcinoma, around 15 melanoma, 9 renal cell carcinoma and 9 head and neck cancer. The dose-escalation cohort was roughly 87% male with a mean age of 60 years, ranging from about 23 to 85. Prior anti-PD-1, anti-PD-L1 or anti-CTLA-4 therapy was permitted, and checkpoint inhibitors had been received by 30% to 40% of dose-escalation patients. Partial responses were achieved by three dose-escalation patients, of whom one had hepatocellular carcinoma and two had cutaneous melanoma. The point of sequencing TCRbeta in the periphery was to test whether ivuxolimab changed TCR sequence diversity and drove clonal T-cell expansion. The paper reports the monotherapy dose-escalation portion (N of about 51 patients) of the phase I ivuxolimab trial.

Patients with autoimmune disease history or receiving systemic immunosuppression were excluded from the trial. Peripheral blood for TCR sequencing was collected from all dose cohorts at baseline, on cycle 4 day 1, and on cycle 7 day 1. The samples were taken from a phase I, first-in-human, multicenter, open-label dose-escalation trial of ivuxolimab. Adults with locally advanced or metastatic melanoma, renal cell, hepatocellular, or head and neck squamous cell carcinoma were enrolled in the trial. Before TCR sequencing, CD4+ and CD8+ T cells were separately sorted from peripheral blood. Beyond this particular receptor, the publication reports: Low levels of normalized T-cell clonal expansion were also seen in some nonresponding patients. Partial responders in the 0.1-3.0 mg/kg groups had among the lowest normalized peripheral clonal expansion, especially among CD8+ T cells. On average, CD8+ T cells showed more expanded clones than CD4+ T cells after ivuxolimab. Clonal expansion of both CD4+ and CD8+ blood T cells was observed from baseline to week 6 at doses 0.1 to 3.0 mg/kg. The antigen specificity of the clonally expanded peripheral T cells was not determined.

For sequencing of the TCRbeta CDR3 region, genomic DNA was extracted from the sorted cells. The immunoSEQ Assay was used for sequencing of TCRbeta CDR3 regions. What TCRdb holds here is the immuneACCESS table cut down to in-frame rearrangements. Part of the clones is not present; checked against another copy, under half of the missing clones reflect an unresolved V gene, and the others are unexplained. The sample table contains roughly 83,000 clones; only one count was recorded for about 88% of them. The ten largest account for roughly 6.6% of the sample. V is pared back by 5 bases and J by 8 bases, with 10 bases lying between the germline termini. Per the germline V gene, SGHTA is the CDR1 and FQGNSA is the CDR2. Spanning cysteine to phenylalanine, the CDR3 consists of 13 amino acids. Solely the CDR3 DNA is kept, with 39 bases framed from the first base. For this clone: This clone's antigen is unknown. The sample holds no much larger clone one base away, and base qualities are not on file.

The chain joins TRBV7-2 to TRBJ1-6, and possibly TRBD1, on 5 matching bases. The sample was CD4+ or CD8+ T cells sorted from blood, taken in a trial of the OX40 agonist ivuxolimab. This TCR was recovered from an adult with an advanced solid tumor such as melanoma, head and neck, liver or kidney cancer. This receptor has the CDR3 CASSPSGDSPLHF. The sequenced DNA is TGTGCCAGCAGCCCCTCGGGGGATTCACCCCTCCACTTT.